The 11 T cell receptor beta chains listed next were all sequenced from one sample in a study of monozygotic twins with inflammatory bowel disease. TCRdb reanalyzed the 5' RACE reads, giving one entry per CDR3 protein sequence and no DNA. This sample contains some 190,000 distinct CDR3 sequences. The sequencing sample was made of blood. These receptors all come from a human donor with ulcerative colitis or Crohn's disease, or a healthy co-twin of an affected twin (not recorded which).

The CDR3 is CASGTGVGNQPQHF. The rearrangement joins TRBV21-1 to TRBJ1-5; the TRBD1 assignment by TCRdb is unverifiable without DNA. TRBV21-1 is classified as a pseudogene. The CDR3 covers 14 residues.

This rearrangement joins TRBV7-2 to TRBJ2-2; there is no DNA to check the TCRdb D call of TRBD1. The length of the CDR3 is 14 residues. Germline V gene sequence: CDR1 SGHTA, CDR2 FQGNSA. The CDR3 reads CASSQGGVTGELFF.

The chain couples TRBV7-8 to TRBJ2-1. There are 13 residues in the CDR3. Germline V CDR1 and CDR2: SGHVS, FQNEAQ. This CDR3 reads CASSKSPLNEQFF.

The chain uses TRBV10-2 and TRBJ1-6; TCRdb picks TRBD1, but there is no DNA to check that call. This CDR3 comprises 14 residues. Germline CDR1 WSHSY, CDR2 SAAADI. CDR3 amino acids: CATQSMTDNSPLHF.

CDR3 sequence: CASSALPGQGPSTDTQYF. The chain uses TRBV5-1 and TRBJ2-3; the TCRdb D gene call, TRBD1, has no DNA to confirm it. Germline V CDR1 and CDR2: SGHRS, YFSETQ. The CDR3 is 18 amino acids.

The chain couples TRBV20-1 to TRBJ1-5. The CDR3 contains 14 residues. Germline CDR1 and CDR2: DFQATT and SNEGSKA (reference sequence). CDR3: CSAKDRLSNQPQHF.

Its frequency marks this clonotype as medium-sized. The V gene is TRBV20-1, the J gene TRBJ2-1; the TRBD2 assignment by TCRdb is unverifiable without DNA. The CDR3 contains 15 residues. Germline V lookup: CDR1 DFQATT, CDR2 SNEGSKA (reference sequence). The CDR3 is CSARDGTSSYNEQFF.

The chain is built from TRBV6-5 and TRBJ1-1. This CDR3 contains 14 residues. The germline CDR1 and CDR2 sequences are MNHEY and SVGAGI. This CDR3 is CASSYTGVNTEAFF.

The chain links TRBV6-1 to TRBJ2-1; absent DNA, TCRdb's TRBD2 call cannot be checked. The CDR3 runs to 15 residues. CDR1 and CDR2 (germline): MNHNS, SASEGT. The chain's CDR3 is CASRNRDFSYNEQFF.

This chain connects TRBV11-1 to TRBJ2-7. This CDR3 comprises 14 residues. Germline V gene sequence: CDR1 SGHAT, CDR2 FQDESV (reference sequence). The CDR3 is CASSLTSEPYEQYF.

This chain links TRBV19 with TRBJ1-1. Germline CDR1 reads LNHDA; CDR2 reads SQIVND (reference sequence). This CDR3 spans 18 amino acids. Here the CDR3 reads CASSDFARPGRMNTEAFF.